This T cell receptor (beta chain) was identified in a study of vaccination effects on CD4 cells after COVID-19. Study-wide context: Following the second dose by a median of 72 days, the post-vaccine samples were obtained.

Using immunoSEQ multiplex PCR, the repertoire was profiled, and TCRdb retains in-frame clones only, with some absent. Among over 9,000 clones listed, roughly 80% were seen once. The study, taken as a whole, reports: Healthy vaccinees showed cross-reactivity with common cold coronaviruses in only 1 of 255 vaccine-induced clones. Clonal contraction was marked in infection- and vaccine-induced clones late after vaccination. Convalescent patients numbered few in the study; early post-infection timepoints were missing entirely.

The CDR3 runs 20 residues. Germline V gene sequence: CDR1 MNHEY, CDR2 SVGEGT. Trimming at V came to 0 bases and at J to 5 bases, leaving 18 bases not matched to a gene. The culture ran for around nine days, and then CD4+ T cells were isolated. The vaccine given was either BNT162b2 or mRNA-1273, in two doses. Comments on this clone: Its antigen is unidentified.

The genes are TRBV6-2 or TRBV6-3 and TRBJ2-1, with 8 bases that match TRBD1. The TCR was taken from a human donor who received a COVID-19 vaccine. Sequenced here: CD4+ T cells from PBMCs cultured without peptide, sampled after COVID-19 vaccination. CDR3 loop: CASSYSIKVTWTGKDNEQFF. For the CDR3, the DNA is TGTGCCAGCAGTTACTCGATAAAGGTGACTTGGACAGGGAAGGACAATGAGCAGTTCTTC.